This T cell receptor beta chain was sequenced during a study of T cell responses to AZD1222 COVID-19 vaccine. The overall study: Whether given at about 4 or about 12 weeks, second doses were pooled.

The protocol was immunoSEQ multiplex PCR, while the TCRdb copy is restricted to in-frame clones and leaves out a portion. The sample consists of 120,000 to 150,000 clones, around 90% of them appearing once. Trimming took off 1 base at V and 0 bases at J, with 15 bases between the two ends. The germline CDR1 and CDR2 sequences are SGHTA and FQGNSA. The CDR3 loop spans 17 amino acids. This sample comprised peripheral blood, obtained on day 0 of AZD1222 vaccination. The V and J genes are TRBV7-2 and TRBJ1-2, with D hard to call. This receptor was taken from an adult in good health. For the CDR3, the DNA is TGTGCCAGCAGCTTAGTGGCAATACCCACCCCTAACTATGGCTACACCTTC. Amino acid sequence: CASSLVAIPTPNYGYTF.